These 32 T cell receptor beta chains were sequenced from one sample in a study of cytomegalovirus exposure and HLA in healthy donors. PCR amplification relied on 60 Vbeta primers (plus 13 Jbeta primers). TCRdb's table, derived via immunoSEQ multiplex PCR, lists solely in-frame clones and lacks some. Of around 38,000 clones listed, over 65% were seen once; the top ten hold about 17%. Sequencing was done on a sample of PBMCs. The receptor source for this set is a man aged 45 to 65 in good health and CMV-seropositive.

The gene calls are TRBV6-5 and TRBJ2-1; 9 positions match TRBD1. The V segment lost 6 bases and the J segment 9 bases; nucleotides outside the gene matches: 3. Germline V CDR1 and CDR2: MNHEY, SVGAGI. This CDR3 contains 12 residues. CDR3 sequence reads: CASRGTGIEQFF. CDR3 nucleotide sequence: TGTGCCAGCAGGGGGACAGGGATTGAGCAGTTCTTC.

This clone was detected a few times. This rearrangement joins TRBV11-2 to TRBJ1-2, with unresolved D. Trimming cost V 1 base and J 8 bases, with 11 bases left between them. In germline, CDR1 is SGHAT, CDR2 FQNNGV. The CDR3 length is 13 residues. This chain's CDR3 is CASSLVPYRGYTF. For the CDR3, the DNA is TGTGCCAGCAGCTTAGTCCCCTATCGAGGCTACACCTTC.

This clone appeared once. The chain carries TRBV2 and TRBJ1-1; D unresolved. The V gene's germline CDR1 is SNHLY and CDR2 FYNNEI. Trimming removed 3 bases at V and 4 bases at J, with 6 bases between. The CDR3 spans 12 residues. CDR3 in amino acids: CASSDRGTEAFF. The DNA for the CDR3 is TGTGCCAGCAGTGATCGGGGCACTGAAGCTTTCTTT.

This clone turned up a few times. Relative to the germline gene, one junction end is altered; a read error may explain this. The chain is built from TRBV2 and TRBJ1-2; D may be TRBD1 (6 bases). CDR1 is SNHLY and CDR2 is FYNNEI in the germline V gene. There are 14 residues in the CDR3. The CDR3 DNA is TGTGCCAGCAGCGAAGAGGGGGGGCGAGGAGGCTACACCTTC. This gives the protein CASSEEGGRGGYTF.

V and J are TRBV7-9 and TRBJ2-7; 8 bases agree with TRBD1. With V trimmed by 4 bases and J by 3 bases, 5 bases remained unmatched. The CDR3 is 14 residues long. Germline assignment: CDR1 SEHNR and CDR2 FQNEAQ (reference sequence). The CDR3 loop is CASSSRQGSYEQYF. The CDR3 coding sequence is TGTGCCAGCAGCTCGCGACAGGGGAGCTACGAGCAGTACTTC.

V usage is TRBV15 and J usage is TRBJ1-6; no clear D gene. CDR3 size: 12 residues. Germline V gene lookup returns CDR1 LNHNV and CDR2 YYDKDF (reference sequence). The V end was cut by 5 bases, the J end by 6 bases, with 5 bases between. The CDR3 DNA is TGTGCCACCAGCGCGAGTAATTCACCCCTCCACTTT. Protein sequence: CATSASNSPLHF.

V is TRBV18 and J is TRBJ1-5; TRBD1 matches at 7 bases. There are 13 residues in the CDR3. The J segment lost 6 bases and the V segment lost 3 bases, leaving 2 bases of the junction unmatched. Germline V CDR1 and CDR2: KGHSH, LQKENI. CDR3 DNA sequence: TGTGCCAGCTCACCGGGGGACAGTCAGCCCCAGCATTTT. Translating gives CASSPGDSQPQHF.

Turning to this clone: Other DNA sequences from this sample encode an identical CDR3 as well. This chain links TRBV7-8 with TRBJ1-6; 8 bases match TRBD1. In germline, CDR1 is SGHVS, CDR2 FQNEAQ. J was trimmed by 0 bases and V by 1 base; bases with no gene match: 2. This CDR3 is built from 17 residues. The CDR3 coding sequence is TGTGCCAGCAGCTTAGAACAGGGGGTCTCCTATAATTCACCCCTCCACTTT. Its translation is CASSLEQGVSYNSPLHF.

This chain joins TRBV4-3 and TRBJ1-2; 7 nucleotides align to TRBD1. The CDR3 is 15 residues long. The V gene's germline CDR1 is LGHNA and CDR2 YSLEER. With V trimmed by 1 base and J by 5 bases, 7 bases remained unmatched. CDR3 sequence: CASSQGAGGGYGYTF. DNA of the CDR3: TGCGCCAGCAGCCAAGGGGCAGGGGGTGGATATGGCTACACCTTC.

This chain links TRBV25-1 with TRBJ2-1; 12 nucleotides line up with TRBD2. Germline CDR1 reads MGHDK; CDR2 reads SYGVNS. The CDR3 runs 17 residues. J was trimmed by 9 bases and V by 3 bases; bases with no gene match: 12. In DNA form, the CDR3 reads TGTGCCAGCAGTGATAGAACTTCTAGCGGGGGGGCTTCTGAGCAGTTCTTC. Protein: CASSDRTSSGGASEQFF. Based on the CDR3 plus reference TRBV25-1 and TRBJ2-1, the full variable domain is EADIYQTPRYLVIGTGKKITLECSQTMGHDKMYWYQQDPGMELHLIHYSYGVNSTEKGDLSSESTVSRIRTEHFPLTLESARPSHTSQYLCASSDRTSSGGASEQFFGPGTRLTVL.

The J gene is TRBJ2-6, the V gene TRBV29-1; TRBD1 matches 8 bases. CDR1 is SQVTM, CDR2 ANQGSEA, per germline. The J segment lost 2 bases and the V segment lost 4 bases, leaving 1 base of the junction unmatched. The CDR3 is 14 amino acids. The chain's CDR3 is CSVGQGTGANVLTF. In DNA, the CDR3 is TGCAGCGTTGGACAGGGGACTGGGGCCAACGTCCTGACTTTC.

The gene calls are TRBV30 and TRBJ1-2; D might be TRBD1 (5 bases). V was shortened by 0 bases and J by 2 bases, with 10 bases between the two germline ends. Germline CDR1 reads GTSNPN; CDR2 reads SVGIG (reference sequence). This CDR3 has 14 residues. The CDR3 DNA follows: TGTGCCTGGAGTGTACAGGCAGGAAACTATGGCTACACCTTC. Residues: CAWSVQAGNYGYTF.

There are a few counts of this clone. The chain employs TRBV5-6 and TRBJ2-3; 8 bases are shared with TRBD2. J lost 7 bases, V lost 2 bases, and 12 bases had no gene match. In germline, CDR1 is SGHDT, CDR2 YYEEEE. The length of the CDR3 is 16 residues. DNA for the CDR3: TGTGCCAGCAGCTTCGCCGGGACTAGGGCTGGGAATACGCAGTATTTT. It encodes CASSFAGTRAGNTQYF.

The chain links TRBV7-2 to TRBJ1-4, with 8 bases matching TRBD1. With V trimmed by 2 bases and J by 7 bases, 9 bases remained unmatched. The germline V gene has CDR1 SGHTA and CDR2 FQGNSA. The CDR3 contains 16 residues. CDR3 DNA sequence: TGTGCCAGCAGCTTAAACTGGGCAGGGGGCGGTGAAAAACTGTTTTTT. Its translation is CASSLNWAGGGEKLFF.

The chain carries TRBV4-3 and TRBJ1-6; tentatively, D is TRBD1 (5 bases). The CDR3 sequence is 15 residues long. The germline CDR1 and CDR2 sequences are LGHNA and YSLEER. Between the trimmed V and J ends, which lost 1 base and 7 bases, there was a span of 11 bases. CDR3 sequence reads: CASSQVPGLNSPLHF. The CDR3 region has the DNA TGCGCCAGCAGCCAAGTACCAGGGTTAAATTCACCCCTCCACTTT.

This clone was seen more than once but under ten times. The chain carries TRBV25-1 and TRBJ2-7; 11 nucleotides match TRBD1. This CDR3 comprises 15 residues. The V gene's germline CDR1 is MGHDK and CDR2 SYGVNS. After removal of 6 bases from V and 3 bases from J, the junction contained 7 bases not matched to a gene. The CDR3 protein is CASSIPGTGGYEQYF. CDR3 DNA sequence: TGTGCCAGCAGCATACCCGGGACAGGGGGCTACGAGCAGTACTTC.

This clone was observed once. The chain uses TRBV7-2 and TRBJ2-4; 11 nucleotides line up with TRBD1. The CDR3 extends over 16 amino acids. The V segment lost 5 bases and the J segment 7 bases; nucleotides outside the gene matches: 10. Germline values: CDR1 SGHTA, CDR2 FQGNSA. The CDR3 DNA reads TGTGCCAGCAGCCCTAGGACAGGGGGCTACATGAACATTCAGTACTTC. It encodes CASSPRTGGYMNIQYF.

V usage is TRBV4-2 and J usage is TRBJ2-7; no clear D gene. Germline CDR1 LGHNA, CDR2 YNFKEQ. The CDR3 is 13 amino acids. Trimming took off 8 bases at V and 3 bases at J, with 14 bases between the two ends. CDR3 sequence reads: CASRSEEDYEQYF. The DNA of the CDR3 is TGTGCCAGCCGCTCTGAGGAAGACTACGAGCAGTACTTC.

The gene calls are TRBV11-2 and TRBJ2-1; 9 bases fit TRBD2. The V gene end was trimmed by 5 bases and the J gene end by 7 bases; junction bases not matched to a gene: 9. The CDR3 extends over 15 amino acids. Germline V gene lookup returns CDR1 SGHAT and CDR2 FQNNGV. The CDR3 spells CASSTPASGVNEQFF. CDR3 nucleotide sequence: TGTGCCAGCAGCACCCCCGCTAGCGGGGTGAATGAGCAGTTCTTC.

This chain connects TRBV18 to TRBJ2-1; D gene ambiguous. Germline V gives CDR1 KGHSH, CDR2 LQKENI. Trimming pared 3 bases from V and 7 bases from J, leaving 7 bases between. The CDR3 is 12 amino acids. The CDR3 reads CASSPEWNEQFF. The CDR3 region has the DNA TGTGCCAGCTCACCGGAGTGGAATGAGCAGTTCTTC.

The rearrangement uses TRBV5-1 and TRBJ2-3, with a possible D match to TRBD1 (6 bases). Trimming took 0 bases from V and 1 from J, leaving 9 bases between them. The CDR3 is 15 residues long. CDR1 and CDR2 from the germline V gene are SGHRS and YFSETQ. The CDR3 coding sequence is TGCGCCAGCAGCTTGGGGACAGCACGCACAGATACGCAGTATTTT. As protein: CASSLGTARTDTQYF.

The chain couples TRBV12-5 to TRBJ1-2; maybe TRBD1 (5 bases). Trimming cost V 5 bases and J 9 bases, with 13 bases left between them. This CDR3 has 12 amino acids. From germline, CDR1 is LGHNT and CDR2 FRNRAP. In DNA form, the CDR3 reads TGTGCTAGTGGTCCTGGGGGGAATAGCTACACCTTC. This translates into CASGPGGNSYTF. Using reference TRBV12-5 and TRBJ1-2 for the parts outside the CDR3, the full variable domain is DARVTQTPRHKVTEMGQEVTMRCQPILGHNTVFWYRQTMMQGLELLAYFRNRAPLDDSGMPKDRFSAEMPDATLATLKIQPSEPRDSAVYFCASGPGGNSYTFGSGTRLTVV.

The V gene is TRBV18, the J gene TRBJ2-5; the match to TRBD2 covers 7 bases. The CDR3 is 14 amino acids. Trimming removed 11 bases from V and 2 bases from J; junction bases left unmatched: 11. Germline loops: CDR1 KGHSH, CDR2 LQKENI. CDR3 residues: CACSSFGGQETQYF. CDR3 in DNA: TGTGCCTGTTCCAGTTTCGGGGGGCAAGAGACCCAGTACTTC.

The rearrangement joins TRBV6-5 to TRBJ2-3; a weak D match, TRBD1 (7 bases). Germline values: CDR1 MNHEY, CDR2 SVGAGI. The CDR3 is 16 amino acids. V was trimmed by 4 bases and J by 0 bases, leaving 14 bases between them. The CDR3 protein is CASSSSGGRSTDTQYF. The CDR3, as DNA: TGTGCCAGCAGTTCGTCAGGGGGGAGAAGCACAGATACGCAGTATTTT.

The V gene is TRBV11-2, the J gene TRBJ2-4; possible D gene TRBD1, 6 bases. The V end was cut by 3 bases, the J end by 10 bases, with 13 bases between. CDR1 and CDR2 from the germline V gene are SGHAT and FQNNGV. The CDR3 length is 13 residues. The CDR3 here is CASSLESQGIQYF. The CDR3 DNA reads as TGTGCCAGCAGCTTGGAATCGCAGGGGATTCAGTACTTC.

This clone was counted once. CDR3 nucleotides: TGCGCCAGCAGCTGGGACGGGACAGGGTCGAATGAGCAGTTCTTC. Residues: CASSWDGTGSNEQFF. The chain joins TRBV5-1 to TRBJ2-1, with 9 bases that match TRBD1. Trimming removed 3 bases from V and 7 bases from J; junction bases left unmatched: 8. The CDR3 is 15 residues long. Germline V gives CDR1 SGHRS, CDR2 YFSETQ.

The chain is built from TRBV5-4 and TRBJ1-2; 7 bases fit TRBD1. Germline V gene sequence: CDR1 SGHNT, CDR2 YYREEE (reference sequence). J gave up 6 bases and V 2 bases, and 10 bases lay outside the gene matches. The CDR3 is made up of 15 amino acids. The CDR3 coding sequence is TGTGCCAGCAGCTTAACCGACAGGGTCCTCGATGGCTACACCTTC. Residues: CASSLTDRVLDGYTF.

J is TRBJ2-2 and V is TRBV10-3; 8 bases are shared with TRBD1. V dropped 6 bases and J dropped 3; count of bases not matched to a gene: 6. Germline CDR1 is ENHRY and CDR2 is SYGVKD. There are 15 residues in the CDR3. For the CDR3, the DNA is TGTGCCATCAGAGCCGACAGGGGAGACACCGGGGAGCTGTTTTTT. Translating gives CAIRADRGDTGELFF.

This rearrangement joins TRBV10-3 to TRBJ1-2; D unresolved. With 7 bases removed from V and 8 bases from J, the gap between germline ends came to 23 bases. Germline-derived CDR1 and CDR2 are ENHRY and SYGVKD. The CDR3 covers 15 residues. CDR3 bases: TGTGCCATCAACCCCGAACCGTCCGGGAATTGGGGCTACACCTTC. It encodes CAINPEPSGNWGYTF.

This chain links TRBV2 with TRBJ2-7; tentatively, D is TRBD2 (5 bases). The V gene lost 6 bases and the J gene lost 3 bases, with 9 bases spanning the gap. The germline V gene has CDR1 SNHLY and CDR2 FYNNEI. The CDR3 is made up of 12 amino acids. The CDR3 sequence: CASRLTIYEQYF. For the CDR3, the DNA is TGTGCCAGCAGATTGACTATCTACGAGCAGTACTTC.

CDR3 nucleotides: TGCGCCAGCAGCCAGGGGACACTAGCGGGGCTGGATACGCAGTATTTT. Its translation: CASSQGTLAGLDTQYF. The rearrangement uses TRBV4-3 and TRBJ2-3; 10 bases are a match to TRBD2. This CDR3 is 16 amino acids long. Per germline, CDR1 LGHNA and CDR2 YSLEER. J gave up 6 bases and V 3 bases, and 9 bases lay outside the gene matches.

The chain links TRBV7-9 to TRBJ1-6; no definite D call. Germline CDR1 reads SEHNR; CDR2 reads FQNEAQ (reference sequence). V lost 6 bases, J lost 9 bases, and 12 bases lay in between. The CDR3 has 13 amino acids. The CDR3 DNA reads TGTGCCAGCAGGGTCGCGCTAGGTTCACCCCTCCACTTT. Its protein product is CASRVALGSPLHF.